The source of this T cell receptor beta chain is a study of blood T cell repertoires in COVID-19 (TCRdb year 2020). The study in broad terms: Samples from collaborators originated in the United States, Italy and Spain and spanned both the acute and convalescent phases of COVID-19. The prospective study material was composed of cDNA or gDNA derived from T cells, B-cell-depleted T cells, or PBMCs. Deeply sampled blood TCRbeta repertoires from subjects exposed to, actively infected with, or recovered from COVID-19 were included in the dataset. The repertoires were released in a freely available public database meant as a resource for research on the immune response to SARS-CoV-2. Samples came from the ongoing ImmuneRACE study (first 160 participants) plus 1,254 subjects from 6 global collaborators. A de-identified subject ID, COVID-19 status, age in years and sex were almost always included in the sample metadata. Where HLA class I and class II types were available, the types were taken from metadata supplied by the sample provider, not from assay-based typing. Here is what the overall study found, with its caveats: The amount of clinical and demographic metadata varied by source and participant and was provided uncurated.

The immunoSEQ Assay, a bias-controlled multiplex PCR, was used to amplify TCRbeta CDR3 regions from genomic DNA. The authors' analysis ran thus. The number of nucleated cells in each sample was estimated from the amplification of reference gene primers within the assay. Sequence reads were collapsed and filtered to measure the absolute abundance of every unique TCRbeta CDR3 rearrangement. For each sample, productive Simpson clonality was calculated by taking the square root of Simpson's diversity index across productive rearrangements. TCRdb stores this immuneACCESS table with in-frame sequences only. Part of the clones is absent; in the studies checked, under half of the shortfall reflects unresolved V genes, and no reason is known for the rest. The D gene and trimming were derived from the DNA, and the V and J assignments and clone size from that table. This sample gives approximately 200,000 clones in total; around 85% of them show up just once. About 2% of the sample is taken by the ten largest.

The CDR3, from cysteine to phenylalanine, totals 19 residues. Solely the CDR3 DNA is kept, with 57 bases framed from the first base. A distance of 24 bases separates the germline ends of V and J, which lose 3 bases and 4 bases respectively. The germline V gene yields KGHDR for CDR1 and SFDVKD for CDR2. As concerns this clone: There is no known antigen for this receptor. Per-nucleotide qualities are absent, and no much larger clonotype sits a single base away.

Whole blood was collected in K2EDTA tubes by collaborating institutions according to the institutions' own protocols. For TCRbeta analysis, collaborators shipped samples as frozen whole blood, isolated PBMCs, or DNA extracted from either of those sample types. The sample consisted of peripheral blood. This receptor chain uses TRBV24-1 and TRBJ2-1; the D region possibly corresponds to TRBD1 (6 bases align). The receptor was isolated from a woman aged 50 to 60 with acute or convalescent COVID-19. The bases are TGTGCCACCAGTGATCTACAGGGTCCCTTGCTTGGCGCGTACAATGAGCAGTTCTTC. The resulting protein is CATSDLQGPLLGAYNEQFF.